This T cell receptor (beta chain) was identified during a study of untreated major depressive disorder. Study-level points and caveats: Only three preselected Vbeta families were compared in sequencing.

Data came from immunoSEQ multiplex PCR; TCRdb stores just in-frame clones and leaves some out. The top ten clones hold 0.45% to 0.7% of a sample with 17,000 or so clones, more than 85% of them seen once. Regarding this clone: Its matching antigen is unknown.

For at least 8 weeks, patients took no psychiatric medication. The sample comprised CD4+ T cells from PBMCs. The origin of this receptor is a woman aged 35 to 49 with major depressive disorder.

In nucleotides, the CDR3 is TGTGCCAGCAGCTCGCGCCGAGGTCCCGGGGAGCTGTTTTTT. Amino acid sequence: CASSSRRGPGELFF. The J gene is TRBJ2-2, the V gene TRBV13; no clear D. Trimming removed 4 bases from V and 6 bases from J, with 12 bases in between. The CDR3 is made up of 14 amino acids. Germline-derived CDR1 and CDR2 are PRHDT and FYEKMQ (reference sequence).